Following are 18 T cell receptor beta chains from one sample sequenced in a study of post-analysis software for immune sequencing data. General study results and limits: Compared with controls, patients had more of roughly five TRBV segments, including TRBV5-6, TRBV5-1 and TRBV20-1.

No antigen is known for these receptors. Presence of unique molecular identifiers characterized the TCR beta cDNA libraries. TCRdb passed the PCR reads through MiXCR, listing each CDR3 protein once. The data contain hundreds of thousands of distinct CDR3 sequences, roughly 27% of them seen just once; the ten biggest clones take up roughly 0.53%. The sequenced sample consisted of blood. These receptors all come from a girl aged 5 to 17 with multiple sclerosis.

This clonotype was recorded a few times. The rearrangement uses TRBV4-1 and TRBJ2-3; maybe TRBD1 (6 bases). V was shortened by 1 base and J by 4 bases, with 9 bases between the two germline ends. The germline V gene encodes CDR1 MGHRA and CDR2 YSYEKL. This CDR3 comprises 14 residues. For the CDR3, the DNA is TGCGCCAGCAGCCAAGTACAGGGCCCAGATACGCAGTATTTT. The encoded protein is CASSQVQGPDTQYF.

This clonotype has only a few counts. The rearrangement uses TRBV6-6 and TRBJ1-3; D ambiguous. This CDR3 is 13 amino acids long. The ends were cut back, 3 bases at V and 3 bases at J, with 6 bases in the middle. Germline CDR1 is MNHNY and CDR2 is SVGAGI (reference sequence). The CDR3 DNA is TGTGCCAGCAGTTATGTCATTGGAAACACCATATATTTT. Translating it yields CASSYVIGNTIYF.

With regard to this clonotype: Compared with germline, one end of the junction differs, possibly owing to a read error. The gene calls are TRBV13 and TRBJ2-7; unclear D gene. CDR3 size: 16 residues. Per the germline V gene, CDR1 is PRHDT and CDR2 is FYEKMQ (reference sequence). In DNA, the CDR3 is TGTGCCGGCAGCGAACAAGGCACTCGTAAGTCCTACGAGCAGTACTTC. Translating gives CAGSEQGTRKSYEQYF.

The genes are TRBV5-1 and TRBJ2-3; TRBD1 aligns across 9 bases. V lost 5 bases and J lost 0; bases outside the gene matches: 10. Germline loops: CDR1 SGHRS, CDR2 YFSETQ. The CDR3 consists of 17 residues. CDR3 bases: TGCGCCAGCAGTCAGGACAGGGGCACTCTTAGCACAGATACGCAGTATTTT. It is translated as CASSQDRGTLSTDTQYF.

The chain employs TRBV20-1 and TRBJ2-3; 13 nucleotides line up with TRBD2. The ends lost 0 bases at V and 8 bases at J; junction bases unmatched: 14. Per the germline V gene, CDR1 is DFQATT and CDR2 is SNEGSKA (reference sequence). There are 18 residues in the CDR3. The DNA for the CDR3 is TGCAGTGCTAGAGACCCTTTTACTAGCGGGAGGGCGAGGAGTACGCAGTATTTT. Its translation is CSARDPFTSGRARSTQYF.

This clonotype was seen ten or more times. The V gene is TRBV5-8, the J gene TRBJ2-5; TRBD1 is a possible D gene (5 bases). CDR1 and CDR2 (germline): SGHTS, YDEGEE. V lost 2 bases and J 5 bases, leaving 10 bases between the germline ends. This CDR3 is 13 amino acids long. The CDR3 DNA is TGTGCCAGCAGCTTCACAGGTGGCGAGACCCAGTACTTC. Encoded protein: CASSFTGGETQYF.

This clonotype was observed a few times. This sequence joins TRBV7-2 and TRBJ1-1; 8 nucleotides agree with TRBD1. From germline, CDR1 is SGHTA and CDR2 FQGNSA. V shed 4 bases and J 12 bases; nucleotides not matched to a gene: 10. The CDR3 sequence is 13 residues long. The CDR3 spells CASSSGGPTRPFF. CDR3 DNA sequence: TGTGCCAGCAGCTCAGGGGGCCCCACTCGGCCTTTCTTT.

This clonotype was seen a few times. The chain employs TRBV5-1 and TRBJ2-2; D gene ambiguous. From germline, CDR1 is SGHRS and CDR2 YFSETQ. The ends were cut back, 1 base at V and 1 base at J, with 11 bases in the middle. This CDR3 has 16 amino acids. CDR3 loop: CASSLYTVRNTGELFF. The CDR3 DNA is TGCGCCAGCAGCTTGTATACAGTCCGGAACACCGGGGAGCTGTTTTTT. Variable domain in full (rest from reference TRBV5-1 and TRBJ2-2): KAGVTQTPRYLIKTRGQQVTLSCSPISGHRSVSWYQQTPGQGLQFLFEYFSETQRNKGNFPGRFSGRQFSNSRSEMNVSTLELGDSALYLCASSLYTVRNTGELFFGEGSRLTVL.

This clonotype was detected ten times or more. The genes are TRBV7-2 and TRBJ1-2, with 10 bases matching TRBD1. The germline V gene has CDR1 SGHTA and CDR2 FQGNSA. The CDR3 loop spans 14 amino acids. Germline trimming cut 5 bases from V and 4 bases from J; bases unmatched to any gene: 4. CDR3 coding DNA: TGTGCCAGCAGCGCCGGGACAGGGGCCTATGGCTACACCTTC. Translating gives CASSAGTGAYGYTF.

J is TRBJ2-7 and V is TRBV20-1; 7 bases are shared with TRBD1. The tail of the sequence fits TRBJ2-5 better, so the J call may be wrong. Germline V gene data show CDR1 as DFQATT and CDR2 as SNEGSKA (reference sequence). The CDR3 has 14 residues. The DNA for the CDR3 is TGCAGTGCTAGAGAGATGAGGGGGCTGGAGACCCAGTACTTC. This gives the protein CSAREMRGLETQYF.

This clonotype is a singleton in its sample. CDR3 residues: CSATGGETEAFF. In DNA, the CDR3 is TGCAGCGCCACAGGGGGCGAGACTGAAGCTTTCTTT. The gene calls are TRBV29-1 and TRBJ1-1; 9 bases fit TRBD1. CDR3 length equals 12 residues. With 7 bases clipped from V and 5 bases from J, the junction kept 5 bases outside the gene matches. Germline V lookup: CDR1 SQVTM, CDR2 ANQGSEA.

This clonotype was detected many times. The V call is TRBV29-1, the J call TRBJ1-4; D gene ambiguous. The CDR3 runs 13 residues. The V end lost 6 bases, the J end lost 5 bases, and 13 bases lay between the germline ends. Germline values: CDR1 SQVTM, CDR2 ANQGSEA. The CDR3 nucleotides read TGCAGCGTGGACCCCGGGAGCAATGAAAAACTGTTTTTT. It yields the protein CSVDPGSNEKLFF.

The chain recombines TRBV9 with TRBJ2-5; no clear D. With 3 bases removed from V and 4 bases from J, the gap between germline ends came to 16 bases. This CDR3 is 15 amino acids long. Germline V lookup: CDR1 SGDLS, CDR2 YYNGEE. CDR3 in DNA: TGTGCCAGCAGCGGCCTCGGATCCTCGGGAGAGACCCAGTACTTC. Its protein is CASSGLGSSGETQYF.

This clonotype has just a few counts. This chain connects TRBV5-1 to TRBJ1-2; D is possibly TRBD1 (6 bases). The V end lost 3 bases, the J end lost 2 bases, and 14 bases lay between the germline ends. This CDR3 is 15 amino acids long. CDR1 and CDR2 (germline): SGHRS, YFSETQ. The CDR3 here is CASSSEGETNYGYTF. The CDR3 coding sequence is TGCGCCAGCAGCTCGGAGGGGGAAACCAACTATGGCTACACCTTC.

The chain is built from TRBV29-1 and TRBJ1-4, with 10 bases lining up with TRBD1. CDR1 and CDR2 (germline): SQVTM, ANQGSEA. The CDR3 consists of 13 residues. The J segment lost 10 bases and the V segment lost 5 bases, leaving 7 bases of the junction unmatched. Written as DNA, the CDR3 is TGCAGCGTTCCAGGCCGGGACAGGGGAAAACTGTTTTTT. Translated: CSVPGRDRGKLFF. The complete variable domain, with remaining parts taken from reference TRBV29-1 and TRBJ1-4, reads SAVISQKPSRDICQRGTSLTIQCQVDSQVTMMFWYRQQPGQSLTLIATANQGSEATYESGFVIDKFPISRPNLTFSTLTVSNMSPEDSSIYLCSVPGRDRGKLFFGSGTQLSVL.

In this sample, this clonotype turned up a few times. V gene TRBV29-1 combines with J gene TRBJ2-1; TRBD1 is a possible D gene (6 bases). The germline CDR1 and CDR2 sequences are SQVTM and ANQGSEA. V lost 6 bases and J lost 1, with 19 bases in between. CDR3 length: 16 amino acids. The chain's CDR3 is CSVRGRADPSYNEQFF. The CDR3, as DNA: TGCAGCGTCAGGGGCCGAGCGGACCCTTCCTACAATGAGCAGTTCTTC.

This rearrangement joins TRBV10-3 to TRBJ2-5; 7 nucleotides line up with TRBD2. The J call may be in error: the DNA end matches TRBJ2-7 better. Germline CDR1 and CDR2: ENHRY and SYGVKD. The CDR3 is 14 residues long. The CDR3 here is CAINPSGQRCEQYF. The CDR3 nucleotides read TGTGCCATCAACCCTAGCGGTCAAAGGTGCGAGCAGTACTTC.

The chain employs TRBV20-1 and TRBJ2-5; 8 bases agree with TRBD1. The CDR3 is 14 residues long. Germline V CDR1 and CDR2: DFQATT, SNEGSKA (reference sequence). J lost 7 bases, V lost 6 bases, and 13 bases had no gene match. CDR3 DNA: TGCAGTGCCCCGAGGGCAGGGGGCAGAGCGACCCAGTACTTC. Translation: CSAPRAGGRATQYF.